The clone carrying this TCR beta chain was seen only a few times. What it binds is not known. The entry originates in a study of regulatory T cells in long-lasting Graves disease. Regarding the study as a whole: Tissue studied was limited to peripheral blood, excluding thyroid tissue. Preferential use of TRBV28, TRBJ1-2 and TRBJ2-5 was seen in persistent disease.

The authors built TCR beta libraries using iRepertoire HTBI primers and Arm-PCR of CDR3 regions. In the original workflow: About 60 TRBV and approximately 13 TRBJ segments were identified across samples. TCRdb re-called the multiplex PCR reads through MiXCR, storing one row per CDR3 protein. Here the V and J calls rest on TCRdb's processing, not on the authors' analysis. The data contain hundreds of thousands of distinct CDR3 sequences, about a sixth of them singletons. Time point meaning: newly diagnosed GD, antithyroid drugs for less than 3 months. The authors made the TCR library using RNA they extracted from PBMCs. Germline CDR1 MNHEY, CDR2 SMNVEV (reference sequence). V lost 5 bases, J lost 7 bases, and 15 bases lay in between. The CDR3 loop spans 14 amino acids. Another study also made use of these data, one on T cells in Graves' hyperthyroidism and ophthalmopathy. According to that study: Diagnosis rested on symptoms, serum thyroxine and TRAb, thyroid ultrasound, and orbital computed tomography.

The chain is built from TRBV27 and TRBJ1-5; perhaps TRBD1 as D (5 bases). Source: peripheral blood mononuclear cells (PBMCs), taken at new diagnosis, from a patient treated with antithyroid drugs. The source of this sequence is a woman in her twenties or thirties with Graves disease. The CDR3 coding sequence is TGTGCCAGCAGTCCCCGACAGCATGCCCAGCCCCAGCATTTT. Translated, it gives CASSPRQHAQPQHF.